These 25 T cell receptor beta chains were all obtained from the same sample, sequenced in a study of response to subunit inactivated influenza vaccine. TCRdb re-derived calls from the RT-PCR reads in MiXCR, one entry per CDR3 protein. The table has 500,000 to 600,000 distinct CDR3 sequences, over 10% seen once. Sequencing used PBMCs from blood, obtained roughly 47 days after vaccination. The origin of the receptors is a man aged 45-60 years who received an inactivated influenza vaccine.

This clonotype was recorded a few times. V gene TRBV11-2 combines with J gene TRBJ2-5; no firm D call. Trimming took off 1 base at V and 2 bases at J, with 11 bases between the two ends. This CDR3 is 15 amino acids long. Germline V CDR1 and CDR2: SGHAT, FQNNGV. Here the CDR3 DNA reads TGTGCCAGCAGCTTAGTCGACATGACGCAAGAGACCCAGTACTTC. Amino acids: CASSLVDMTQETQYF.

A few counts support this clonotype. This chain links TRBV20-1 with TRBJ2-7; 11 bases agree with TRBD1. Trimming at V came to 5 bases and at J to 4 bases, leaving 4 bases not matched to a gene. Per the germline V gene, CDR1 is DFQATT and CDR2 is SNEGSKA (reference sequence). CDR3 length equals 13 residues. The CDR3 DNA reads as TGCAGTGCTCACCGGGACAGGGGGTACGAGCAGTACTTC. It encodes CSAHRDRGYEQYF.

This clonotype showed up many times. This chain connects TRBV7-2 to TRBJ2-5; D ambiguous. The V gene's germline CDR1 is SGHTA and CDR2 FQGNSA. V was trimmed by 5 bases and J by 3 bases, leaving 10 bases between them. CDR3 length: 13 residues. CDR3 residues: CASSRLGEETQYF. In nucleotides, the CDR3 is TGTGCCAGCAGCCGCCTTGGGGAAGAGACCCAGTACTTC.

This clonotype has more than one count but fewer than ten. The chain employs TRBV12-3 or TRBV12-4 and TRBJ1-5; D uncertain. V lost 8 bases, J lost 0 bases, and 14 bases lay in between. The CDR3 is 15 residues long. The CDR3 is CASQSTVYSNQPQHF. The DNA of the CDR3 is TGTGCCAGCCAATCGACGGTTTATAGCAATCAGCCCCAGCATTTT.

The CDR3 loop is CATSDPTSGSPQHF. The CDR3 nucleotides are TGTGCCACCAGTGATCCCACTTCCGGAAGCCCCCAGCATTTT. The V call is TRBV24-1, the J call TRBJ1-5; D gene ambiguous. V was trimmed by 3 bases and J by 10 bases, leaving 15 bases between them. CDR1 is KGHDR, CDR2 SFDVKD, per germline. This CDR3 has 14 amino acids.

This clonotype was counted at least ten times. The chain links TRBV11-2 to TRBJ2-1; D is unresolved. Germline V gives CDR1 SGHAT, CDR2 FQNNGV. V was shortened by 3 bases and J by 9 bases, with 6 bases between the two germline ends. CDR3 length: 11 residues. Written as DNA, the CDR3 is TGTGCCAGCAGCTTTTTTGGTGAGCAGTTCTTC. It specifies CASSFFGEQFF.

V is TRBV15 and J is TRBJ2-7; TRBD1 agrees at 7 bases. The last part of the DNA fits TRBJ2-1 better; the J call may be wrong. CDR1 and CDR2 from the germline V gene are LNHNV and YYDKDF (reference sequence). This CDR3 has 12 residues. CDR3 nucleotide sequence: TGTGCCACCAGCAAGGGGGCCTACGAGCAGTTCTTC. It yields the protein CATSKGAYEQFF.

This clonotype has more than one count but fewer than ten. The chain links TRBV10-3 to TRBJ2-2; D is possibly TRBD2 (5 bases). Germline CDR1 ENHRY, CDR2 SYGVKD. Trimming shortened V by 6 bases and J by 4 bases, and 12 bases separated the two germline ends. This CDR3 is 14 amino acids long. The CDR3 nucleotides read TGTGCCATCAGGTTGATCGCGGGCACCGGGGAGCTGTTTTTT. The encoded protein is CAIRLIAGTGELFF.

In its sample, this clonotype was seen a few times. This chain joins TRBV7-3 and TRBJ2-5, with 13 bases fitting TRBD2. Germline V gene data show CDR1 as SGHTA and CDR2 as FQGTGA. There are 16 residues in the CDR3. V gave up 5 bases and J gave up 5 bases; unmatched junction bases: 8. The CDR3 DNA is TGTGCCAGCAGCCCGGGACTAGCGGGATTCGGGGAGACCCAGTACTTC. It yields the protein CASSPGLAGFGETQYF.

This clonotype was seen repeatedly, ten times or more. This CDR3 reads CASSFGPLGNSPLHF. The CDR3 region has the DNA TGCGCCAGCAGCTTCGGGCCTCTCGGGAATTCACCCCTCCACTTT. This chain connects TRBV5-1 to TRBJ1-6; unclear D gene. CDR1 SGHRS and CDR2 YFSETQ come from the germline V gene. The CDR3 is 15 amino acids. Between the trimmed V and J ends, which lost 2 bases and 7 bases, there was a span of 13 bases.

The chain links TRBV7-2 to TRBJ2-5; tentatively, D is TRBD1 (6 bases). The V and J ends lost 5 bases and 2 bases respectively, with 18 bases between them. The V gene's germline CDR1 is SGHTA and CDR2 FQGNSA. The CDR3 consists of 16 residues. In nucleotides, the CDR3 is TGTGCCAGCAGCCATGGCCCGGGACAAGGTCAAGAGACCCAGTACTTC. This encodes CASSHGPGQGQETQYF.

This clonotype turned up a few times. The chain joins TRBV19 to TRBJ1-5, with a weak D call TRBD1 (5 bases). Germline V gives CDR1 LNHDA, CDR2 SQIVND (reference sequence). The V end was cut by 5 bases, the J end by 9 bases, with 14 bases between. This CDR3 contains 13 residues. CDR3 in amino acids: CASSGARGGPQHF. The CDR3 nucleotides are TGTGCCAGTAGTGGGGCACGGGGAGGGCCCCAGCATTTT.

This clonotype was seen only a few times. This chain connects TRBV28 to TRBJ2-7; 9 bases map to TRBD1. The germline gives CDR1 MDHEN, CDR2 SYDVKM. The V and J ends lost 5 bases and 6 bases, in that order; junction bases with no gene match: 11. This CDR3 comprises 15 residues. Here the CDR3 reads CASSTAGTGLREQYF. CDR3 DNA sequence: TGTGCCAGCAGTACAGCCGGGACAGGGCTCCGCGAGCAGTACTTC.

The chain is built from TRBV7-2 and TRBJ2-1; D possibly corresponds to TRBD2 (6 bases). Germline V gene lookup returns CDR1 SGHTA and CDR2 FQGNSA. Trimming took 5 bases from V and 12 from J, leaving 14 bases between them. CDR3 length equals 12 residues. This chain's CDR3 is CASSRRGNRQFF. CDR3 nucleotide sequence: TGTGCCAGCAGCCGCCGGGGGAACAGGCAGTTCTTC.

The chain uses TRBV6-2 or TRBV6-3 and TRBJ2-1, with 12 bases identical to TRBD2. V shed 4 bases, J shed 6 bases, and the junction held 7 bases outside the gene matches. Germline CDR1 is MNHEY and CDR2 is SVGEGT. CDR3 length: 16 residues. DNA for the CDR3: TGTGCCAGCAGTTTCCCGGCTAGCGGGAGGGCCAATGAGCAGTTCTTC. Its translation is CASSFPASGRANEQFF.

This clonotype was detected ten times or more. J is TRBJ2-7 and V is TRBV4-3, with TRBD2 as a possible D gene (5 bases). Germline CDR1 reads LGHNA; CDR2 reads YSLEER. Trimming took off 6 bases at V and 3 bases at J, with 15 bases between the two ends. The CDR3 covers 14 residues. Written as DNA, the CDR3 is TGCGCCAGCAGTCAGAGGACTGGCGGCTACGAGCAGTACTTC. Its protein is CASSQRTGGYEQYF.

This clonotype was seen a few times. The CDR3 nucleotides read TGCAGCGCCACAAGCAGGGGATCTGGGGCCAACGTCCTGACTTTC. It codes for CSATSRGSGANVLTF. The chain uses TRBV29-1 and TRBJ2-6; D perhaps matches TRBD1 (6 bases). This CDR3 region has 15 residues. V lost 7 bases and J lost 1, with 14 bases in between. The germline gives CDR1 SQVTM, CDR2 ANQGSEA. The whole variable domain, remainder taken from reference TRBV29-1 and TRBJ2-6, is SAVISQKPSRDICQRGTSLTIQCQVDSQVTMMFWYRQQPGQSLTLIATANQGSEATYESGFVIDKFPISRPNLTFSTLTVSNMSPEDSSIYLCSATSRGSGANVLTFGAGSRLTVL.

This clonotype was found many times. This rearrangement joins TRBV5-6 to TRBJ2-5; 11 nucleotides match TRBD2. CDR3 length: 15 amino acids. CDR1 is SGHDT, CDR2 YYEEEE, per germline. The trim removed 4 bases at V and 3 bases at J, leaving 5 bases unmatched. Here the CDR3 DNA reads TGTGCCAGCAGCCATGCGGGACTAGCGGAAGAGACCCAGTACTTC. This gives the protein CASSHAGLAEETQYF.

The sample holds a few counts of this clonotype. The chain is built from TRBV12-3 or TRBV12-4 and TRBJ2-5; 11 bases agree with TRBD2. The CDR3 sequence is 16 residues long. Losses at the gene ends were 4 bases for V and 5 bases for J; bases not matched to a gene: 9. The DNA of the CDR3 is TGTGCCAGCAGTTCCTGGTTAGCGGGGGGGCTTGAGACCCAGTACTTC. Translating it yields CASSSWLAGGLETQYF.

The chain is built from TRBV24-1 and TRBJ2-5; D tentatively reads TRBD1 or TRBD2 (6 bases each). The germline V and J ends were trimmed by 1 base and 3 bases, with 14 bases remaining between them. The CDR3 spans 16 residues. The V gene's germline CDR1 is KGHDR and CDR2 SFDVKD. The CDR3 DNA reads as TGTGCCACCAGTGATTTCCCGACAGGAGGGGAAGAGACCCAGTACTTC. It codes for CATSDFPTGGEETQYF.

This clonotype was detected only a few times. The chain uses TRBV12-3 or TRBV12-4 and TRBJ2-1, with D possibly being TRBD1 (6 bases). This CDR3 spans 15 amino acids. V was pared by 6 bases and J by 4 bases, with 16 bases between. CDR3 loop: CASSRKGESYNEQFF. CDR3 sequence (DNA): TGTGCCAGCAGCAGGAAGGGGGAGAGTTACAATGAGCAGTTCTTC.

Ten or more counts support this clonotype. DNA for the CDR3: TGTGCCAGTAGCGCCCACGGTTGGGCCCGTGGCTACACCTTC. It codes for CASSAHGWARGYTF. The rearrangement joins TRBV19 to TRBJ1-2, with unresolved D. CDR1 is LNHDA and CDR2 is SQIVND in the germline V gene (reference sequence). V shed 6 bases and J shed 7 bases, with 18 bases lying between them. The CDR3 consists of 14 residues.

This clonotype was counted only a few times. CDR3 in DNA: TGCAGCGTCCCCCATCCGCACACCTACGAGCAGTACTTC. Translating gives CSVPHPHTYEQYF. The chain combines TRBV29-1 with TRBJ2-7; no reliable D call. V shed 6 bases and J shed 2 bases, with 14 bases lying between them. This CDR3 has 13 amino acids. The germline CDR1 and CDR2 sequences are SQVTM and ANQGSEA.

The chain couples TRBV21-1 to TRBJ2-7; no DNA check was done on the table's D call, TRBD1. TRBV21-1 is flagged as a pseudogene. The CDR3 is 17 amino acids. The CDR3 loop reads CASSRTGTADRPEEQYF. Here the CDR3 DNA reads TGTGCCAGCAGCAGGACGGGGACAGCAGATCGCCCGGAAGAGCAGTACTTC.

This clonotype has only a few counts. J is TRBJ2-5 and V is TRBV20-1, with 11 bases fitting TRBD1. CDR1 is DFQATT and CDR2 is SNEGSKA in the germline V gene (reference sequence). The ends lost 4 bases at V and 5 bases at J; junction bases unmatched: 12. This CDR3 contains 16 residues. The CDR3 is CSAMGQGDGVRETQYF. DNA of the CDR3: TGCAGTGCTATGGGACAGGGGGATGGAGTGAGGGAGACCCAGTACTTC.